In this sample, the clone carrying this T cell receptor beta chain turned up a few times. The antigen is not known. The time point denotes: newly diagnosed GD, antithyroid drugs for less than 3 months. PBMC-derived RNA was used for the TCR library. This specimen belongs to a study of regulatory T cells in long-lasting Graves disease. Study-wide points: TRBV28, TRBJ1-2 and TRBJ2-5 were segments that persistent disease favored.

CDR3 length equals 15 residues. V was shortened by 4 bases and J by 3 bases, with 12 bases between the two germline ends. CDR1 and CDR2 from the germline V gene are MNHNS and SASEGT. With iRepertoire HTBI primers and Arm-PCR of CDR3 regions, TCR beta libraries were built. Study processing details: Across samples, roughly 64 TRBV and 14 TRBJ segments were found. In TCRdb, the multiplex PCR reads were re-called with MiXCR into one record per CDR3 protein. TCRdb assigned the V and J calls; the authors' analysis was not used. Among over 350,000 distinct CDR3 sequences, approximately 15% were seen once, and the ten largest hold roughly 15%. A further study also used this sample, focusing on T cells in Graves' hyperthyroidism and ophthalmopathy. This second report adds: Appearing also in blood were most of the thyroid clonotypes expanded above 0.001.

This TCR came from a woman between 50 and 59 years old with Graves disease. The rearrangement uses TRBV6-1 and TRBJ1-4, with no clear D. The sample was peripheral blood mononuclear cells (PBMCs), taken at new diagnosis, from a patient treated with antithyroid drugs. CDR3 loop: CASSGWTDPNEKLFF. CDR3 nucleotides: TGTGCCAGCAGTGGATGGACGGACCCTAATGAAAAACTGTTTTTT.